This T cell receptor (beta chain) was sequenced for a study of CD8 T cells in ankylosing spondylitis. This clonotype turned up a few times. Its antigen is not known. Broader study findings: In ankylosing spondylitis patients, matched synovial fluid reportedly showed significant enrichment of disease-linked clones. Existing reports had already noted some motif variants in reactive arthritis synovial fluid and blood. Ankylosing spondylitis blood seemed to carry a telltale TCR beta motif made of several highly homologous variants. Clones linked to disease, bearing a CD8+ phenotype, were relatively rare in peripheral blood.

Library preparation for TCR beta used quantitative 5'-RACE with molecular barcodes. TCRdb fed the 5' RACE reads into MiXCR, producing one record per CDR3 protein. The sample yields over 600,000 distinct CDR3 sequences, around a fifth seen once. The germline gives CDR1 MDHEN, CDR2 SYDVKM. Trimming cost V 5 bases and J 2 bases, with 14 bases left between them. The CDR3 sequence is 15 residues long. The sample comprised blood, either unsorted or a sorted T cell fraction (not recorded which). The clonotype comes from a male donor with ankylosing spondylitis. The chain uses TRBV28 and TRBJ2-3; D remains ambiguous. The CDR3 DNA follows: TGTGCCAGCAGTCGGCCCGACAAGCACACAGATACGCAGTATTTT. It is translated as CASSRPDKHTDTQYF.